A selection of T cell receptor beta chains follows, all from one sample in a study of CD8 T cells in ankylosing spondylitis. From the 5' RACE reads, TCRdb called clonotypes with MiXCR, one entry per CDR3 protein. The table has 500,000 to 550,000 distinct CDR3 sequences, roughly an eighth seen once. Sequencing input: blood, either unsorted or a sorted T cell fraction (not recorded which). The source of these receptors is a male donor with ankylosing spondylitis. Both conserved end residues are part of each CDR3.

len	v_gene	j_gene	CDR3aa
15	TRBV12-3/TRBV12-4	TRBJ2-3	CASSQSGRATDTQYF
15	TRBV15	TRBJ2-1	CATSRVLAGGGEQFF
20	TRBV5-1	TRBJ2-1	CASSLRTGSLSSNLDNEQFF
15	TRBV11-3	TRBJ2-3	CASSFGLAGTDTQYF
12	TRBV7-9	TRBJ2-7	CASTPVSGEQYF
13	TRBV6-1	TRBJ2-2	CASNERETGELFF
15	TRBV12-3/TRBV12-4	TRBJ2-3	CASSFRLADTDTQYF
10	TRBV24-1	TRBJ1-1	CATGGTEAFF
16	TRBV9	TRBJ2-1	CASSGRGTAYYNEQFF
13	TRBV12-3/TRBV12-4	TRBJ1-1	CASSSLPGLEAFF
14	TRBV29-1	TRBJ2-2	CSVGTGPQGGELFF
14	TRBV4-2	TRBJ1-1	CASTRRVGGTEAFF
15	TRBV5-1	TRBJ1-1	CASSFSVRLNTEAFF
17	TRBV25-1	TRBJ2-7	CASSEGTSGRSNYEQYF
15	TRBV3-1	TRBJ2-5	CASSQQQGPQETQYF
13	TRBV20-1	TRBJ1-1	CSASSQGTTEAFF
13	TRBV20-1	TRBJ2-7	CSASGGVPYEQYF
15	TRBV6-2/TRBV6-3	TRBJ2-7	CASTTRMLVTYEQYF
15	TRBV3-1	TRBJ2-1	CASSLNLGRYNEQFF
9	TRBV20-1	TRBJ2-3	CSAGPGRSF
16	TRBV19	TRBJ2-1	CASSIGGQVGYNEQFF
15	TRBV5-1	TRBJ2-7	CASSELPDATYEQYF
14	TRBV30	TRBJ2-2	CARLDRGMTGELFF
15	TRBV5-5	TRBJ2-3	CASSRSGRDTDTQYF
13	TRBV20-1	TRBJ2-1	CSARNAGDNEQFF
15	TRBV7-8	TRBJ2-1	CASSLAGRNYNEQFF
21	TRBV11-2	TRBJ2-2	CASTGTGGWRLDLTNTGELFF
15	TRBV20-1	TRBJ2-3	CSARVPRGTTDTQYF
20	TRBV20-1	TRBJ2-1	CSARALPLAGGPSSYNEQFF
15	TRBV6-1	TRBJ2-1	CASSVDRSTFNEQFF
18	TRBV28	TRBJ2-1	CASSLADSGTSGRVEQFF
14	TRBV25-1	TRBJ1-1	CASHEKGGNTEAFF
18	TRBV27	TRBJ2-1	CASSYRARGTGTGREQFF
14	TRBV12-3/TRBV12-4	TRBJ1-1	CASSRRDREVEAFF
18	TRBV4-2	TRBJ2-1	CASSQGTSGRASYNEQFF
13	TRBV3-1	TRBJ1-2	CASSLSSTGGYTF
11	TRBV24-1	TRBJ2-1	CATSEFHEQFF
16	TRBV3-1	TRBJ2-1	CASSQRLAGFDNEQFF
14	TRBV7-8	TRBJ2-5	CASSSKQGQETQYF
13	TRBV29-1	TRBJ2-1	CSVGPLLGNEQFF